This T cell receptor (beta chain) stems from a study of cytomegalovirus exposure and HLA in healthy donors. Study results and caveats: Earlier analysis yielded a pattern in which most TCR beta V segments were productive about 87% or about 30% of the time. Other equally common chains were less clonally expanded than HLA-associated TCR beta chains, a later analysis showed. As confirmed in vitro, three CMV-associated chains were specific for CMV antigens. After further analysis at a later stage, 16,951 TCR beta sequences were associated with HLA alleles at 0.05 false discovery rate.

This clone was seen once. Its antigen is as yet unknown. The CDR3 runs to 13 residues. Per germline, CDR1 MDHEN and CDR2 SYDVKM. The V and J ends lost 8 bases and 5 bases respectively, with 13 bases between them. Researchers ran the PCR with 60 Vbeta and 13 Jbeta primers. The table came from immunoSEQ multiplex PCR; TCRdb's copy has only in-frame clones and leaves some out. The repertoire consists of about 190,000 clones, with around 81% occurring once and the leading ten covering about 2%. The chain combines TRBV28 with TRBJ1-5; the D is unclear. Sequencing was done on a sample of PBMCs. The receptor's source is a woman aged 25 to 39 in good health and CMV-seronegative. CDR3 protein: CASHGRTDQPQHF. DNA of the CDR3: TGTGCCAGCCATGGGAGGACGGATCAGCCCCAGCATTTT.